This T cell receptor (beta chain) is from a study of blood T cell repertoires in COVID-19. Measured with immunoSEQ multiplex PCR; TCRdb has only the in-frame clones, and not every one. Of more than 200,000 clones listed, 70% to 85% were seen once; the top ten hold 4% to 6%. The sequenced sample was peripheral blood. This clonotype was sampled from a woman aged 80 or over with active or convalescent COVID-19.

CDR3 DNA: TGTGCCAGCAGCCGACGCCCGGGCGGGAGTGGCACAGATACGCAGTATTTT. This gives the protein CASSRRPGGSGTDTQYF. The V and J genes are TRBV5-6 and TRBJ2-3; TRBD2 matches at 7 bases. J gave up 1 base and V 4 bases, and 12 bases lay outside the gene matches. This CDR3 is 17 amino acids long. Germline V gene sequence: CDR1 SGHDT, CDR2 YYEEEE.